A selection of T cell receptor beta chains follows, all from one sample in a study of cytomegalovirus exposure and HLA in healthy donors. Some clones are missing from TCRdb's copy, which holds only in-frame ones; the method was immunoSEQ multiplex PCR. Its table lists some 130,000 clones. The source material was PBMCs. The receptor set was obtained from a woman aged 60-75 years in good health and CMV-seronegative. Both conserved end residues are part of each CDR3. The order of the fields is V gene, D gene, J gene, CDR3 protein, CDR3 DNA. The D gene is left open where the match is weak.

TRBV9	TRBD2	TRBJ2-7	CASSSGASGRDRSYEQYF	TGTGCCAGCAGCTCAGGGGCTAGCGGGAGGGATCGGTCCTACGAGCAGTACTTC
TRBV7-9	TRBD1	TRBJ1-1	CASSWVTGVTEAFF	TGTGCCAGCAGCTGGGTTACAGGGGTGACTGAAGCTTTCTTT
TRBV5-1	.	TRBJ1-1	CASSKEQVNTEAFF	TGCGCCAGCAGCAAAGAACAGGTTAACACTGAAGCTTTCTTT
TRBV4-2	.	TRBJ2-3	CASSQDIRGWDTQYF	TGTGCCAGCAGCCAAGATATAAGAGGGTGGGATACGCAGTATTTT
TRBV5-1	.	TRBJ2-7	CASSPDRMPYEQYF	TGCGCCAGCAGCCCAGACAGGATGCCCTACGAGCAGTACTTC
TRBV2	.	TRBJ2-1	CASRRTSLSSYNEQFF	TGTGCCAGCAGACGGACAAGCCTGAGCTCCTACAATGAGCAGTTCTTC
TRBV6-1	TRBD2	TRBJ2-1	CASSEAASGRAILGNEQFF	TGTGCCAGCAGTGAAGCGGCCAGCGGGAGGGCCATCTTGGGGAATGAGCAGTTCTTC
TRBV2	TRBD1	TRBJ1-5	CASSAAGGEAQPQHF	TGTGCCAGCAGTGCAGCAGGGGGAGAGGCTCAGCCCCAGCATTTT
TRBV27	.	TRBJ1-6	CASSLLAGNSPLHF	TGTGCCAGCAGTTTATTGGCGGGCAATTCACCCCTCCACTTT
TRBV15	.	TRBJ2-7	CATSNPKGVPLEQYF	TGTGCCACCAGCAACCCCAAGGGGGTCCCCCTCGAGCAGTACTTC
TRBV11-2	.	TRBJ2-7	CASSPGSSYEQYF	TGTGCCAGCAGCCCGGGGTCCTCCTACGAGCAGTACTTC
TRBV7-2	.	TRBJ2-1	CASSPPSGYRNEQFF	TGTGCCAGCAGCCCCCCTTCGGGATATAGAAATGAGCAGTTCTTC
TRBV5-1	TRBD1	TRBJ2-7	CASSLRQGAYEQYF	TGCGCCAGCAGCTTACGACAGGGTGCCTACGAGCAGTACTTC
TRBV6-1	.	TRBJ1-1	CASSADRNTEAFF	TGTGCCAGCAGTGCGGACAGGAACACTGAAGCTTTCTTT
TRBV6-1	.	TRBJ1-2	CASSEITGQKYGYTF	TGTGCCAGCAGTGAAATTACAGGGCAGAAGTATGGCTACACCTTC
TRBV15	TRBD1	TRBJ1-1	CATSFGQANTEAFF	TGTGCCACCAGCTTTGGACAGGCCAACACTGAAGCTTTCTTT
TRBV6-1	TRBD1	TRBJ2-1	CASREQGAFGYNEQFF	TGTGCCAGCAGGGAACAGGGGGCATTCGGTTACAATGAGCAGTTCTTC
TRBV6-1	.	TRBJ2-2	CASLQGGQTGELFF	TGTGCCAGCTTACAGGGGGGGCAGACCGGGGAGCTGTTTTTT
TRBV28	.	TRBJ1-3	CASSTFGSSGNTIYF	TGTGCCAGCAGCACCTTTGGGAGCTCTGGAAACACCATATATTTT
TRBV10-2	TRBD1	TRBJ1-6	CASRDRDRGFARNSPLHF	TGCGCCAGCAGGGACCGGGACAGGGGTTTCGCTCGAAATTCACCCCTCCACTTT
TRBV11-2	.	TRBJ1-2	CASSLELGSSRGYTF	TGTGCCAGCAGCTTAGAGCTTGGTTCGTCGAGGGGCTACACCTTC
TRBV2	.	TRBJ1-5	CASSNQNQPQHF	TGTGCCAGCAGTAATCAAAATCAGCCCCAGCATTTT
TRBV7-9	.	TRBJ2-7	CASSLRERTEQYF	TGTGCCAGCAGCCTCCGGGAGAGAACCGAGCAGTACTTC
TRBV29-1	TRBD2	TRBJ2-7	CSVLTSGSFYEQYF	TGCAGCGTTTTGACTAGCGGGAGTTTCTACGAGCAGTACTTC
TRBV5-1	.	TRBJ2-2	CASSMKGANTGELFF	TGCGCCAGCAGTATGAAGGGGGCGAACACCGGGGAGCTGTTTTTT
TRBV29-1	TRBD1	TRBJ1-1	CSVATGPETEAFF	TGCAGCGTTGCGACAGGGCCGGAAACTGAAGCTTTCTTT
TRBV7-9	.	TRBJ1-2	CASSSQVPGYTF	TGTGCCAGCAGCTCACAGGTTCCGGGCTACACCTTC
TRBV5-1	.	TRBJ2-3	CASSLEGTGTDTQYF	TGCGCCAGCAGCTTGGAAGGGACTGGCACAGATACGCAGTATTTT
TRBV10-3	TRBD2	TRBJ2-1	CAINEREGGEQFF	TGTGCCATCAATGAGCGGGAGGGCGGGGAGCAGTTCTTC
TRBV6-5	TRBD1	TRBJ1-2	CASSYSRGRDGYTF	TGTGCCAGCAGTTACTCGAGGGGGCGAGATGGCTACACCTTC
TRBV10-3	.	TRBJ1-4	CAIRQGPTTNEKLFF	TGTGCCATCAGGCAGGGTCCCACAACTAATGAAAAACTGTTTTTT
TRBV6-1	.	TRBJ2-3	CASSELEGMDTQYF	TGTGCCAGCAGTGAACTTGAGGGCATGGATACGCAGTATTTT
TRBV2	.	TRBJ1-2	CASSEGRQASYGYTF	TGTGCCAGCAGTGAGGGGAGACAGGCAAGCTATGGCTACACCTTC
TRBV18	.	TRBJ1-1	CASSPPSVNTEAFF	TGTGCCAGCTCACCACCGTCGGTGAACACTGAAGCTTTCTTT
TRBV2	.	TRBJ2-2	CASRAGKNTGELFF	TGTGCCAGCAGAGCCGGGAAAAACACCGGGGAGCTGTTTTTT
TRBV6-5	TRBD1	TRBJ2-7	CASSYSGTGESYEQYF	TGTGCCAGCAGTTATTCCGGGACAGGCGAATCCTACGAGCAGTACTTC
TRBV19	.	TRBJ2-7	CASSLQTVSYEQYF	TGTGCCAGTAGTCTACAGACAGTCTCCTACGAGCAGTACTTC
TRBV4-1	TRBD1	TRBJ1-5	CASSQGTGQFNQPQHF	TGCGCCAGCAGCCAAGGGACAGGCCAATTTAATCAGCCCCAGCATTTT
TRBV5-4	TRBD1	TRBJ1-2	CASSNRDRVGYGYTF	TGTGCCAGCAGCAACAGGGACAGGGTCGGCTATGGCTACACCTTC
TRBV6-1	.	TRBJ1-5	CASSEGTVSGQPQHF	TGTGCCAGCAGTGAAGGGACAGTCTCGGGTCAGCCCCAGCATTTT
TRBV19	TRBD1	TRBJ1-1	CASSADRDTEAFF	TGTGCCAGTAGTGCCGACAGGGACACTGAAGCTTTCTTT
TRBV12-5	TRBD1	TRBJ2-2	CASGLPGQGNTGELFF	TGTGCTAGTGGTTTGCCGGGACAGGGTAACACCGGGGAGCTGTTTTTT
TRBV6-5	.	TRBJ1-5	CASSKSGVNQPQHF	TGTGCCAGCAGTAAATCAGGGGTCAATCAGCCCCAGCATTTT
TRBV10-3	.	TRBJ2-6	CAISEGGAGANVLTF	TGTGCCATCAGTGAAGGGGGGGCTGGGGCCAACGTCCTGACTTTC